Sequencing of this TCR beta chain was carried out in a study of T-cell reconstitution after alpha-beta-depleted transplantation in children. This clonotype was seen more than once but under ten times. Its antigen is unknown. Unique molecular identifiers were used in preparing the TCRbeta library. Each CDR3 protein is one row after TCRdb ran MiXCR on the PCR reads. The sample records 90,000 to 100,000 distinct CDR3 sequences, under 25% being singletons. Findings and limits, study-wide: Reportedly, alpha-beta T cells present about two months post-transplant originated from several hundred expanded clones of graft origin. High day-60 TCRbeta diversity in some patients came from surviving recipient T cells and thymic progenitors. Most T-cell counts and diversity one year after the transplant came from T cells that were newly produced.

The clonotype was recovered from a boy between 2 and 10 years old with acute lymphoblastic leukemia, due to receive a stem cell transplant. The sequenced sample was PBMCs, obtained before TCRalphabeta/CD19-depleted stem cell transplant.

The CDR3 nucleotides read TGTGCCAGCAGCTTAATGAACTCCTACGAGCAGTACTTC. Protein product: CASSLMNSYEQYF. This chain connects TRBV7-2 to TRBJ2-7; D not resolved. CDR1 and CDR2 (germline): SGHTA, FQGNSA. The CDR3 consists of 13 residues. V was clipped by 2 bases and J by 0 bases, with 5 bases between them.